This T cell receptor (beta chain) was sequenced during a study of beta chain features in type 1 diabetes. In the study overall: Examination covered over 85,000,000 sorted cells spanning all samples.

In the case of this clone: Antigen: not known.

Investigators reverse transcribed all isolated RNA, so they sequenced expressed TCRB transcripts. The protocol was immunoSEQ multiplex PCR, while the TCRdb copy is restricted to in-frame clones and leaves out a portion. The repertoire holds hundreds of thousands of clones, with around an eighth as singletons. Study-level findings and limits: Patients with Type 1 diabetes showed moderately but significantly shorter TCRB CDR3s in all four CD4+ subsets. Type 1 diabetes patients had fewer VDJ junction insertions and more deletions.

V dropped 2 bases and J dropped 1 base, with 8 bases sitting between them. The CDR3 covers 14 residues. Per the germline V gene, CDR1 is SGHTA and CDR2 is FQGNSA. On average, the one heparinised blood draw given by each donor was 90 to 150 mL. CD45RO/CCR7/CD25/CD127/CD95/CD27 sorting isolated CD4+ naive, central memory, regulatory and stem cell-like memory cells. This clonotype originated in a man between 18 and 35 years old with type 1 diabetes. Sequencing used naive CD4+ T cells from blood. The J gene is TRBJ1-1, the V gene TRBV7-2, with D unclear. The CDR3 nucleotides read TGTGCCAGCAGCTTAACGGACGGGAACACTGAAGCTTTCTTT. This translates into CASSLTDGNTEAFF.